This TCR beta chain was documented in a study of blood T cell repertoires in COVID-19. Study overall: COVID-19 samples collected from the United States, Italy and Spain covered acute and convalescent phases.

Data came from immunoSEQ multiplex PCR; TCRdb stores just in-frame clones and leaves some out. In the table there are around 130,000 clones, 85% to 90% of which are singletons. Germline values: CDR1 SSHAT, CDR2 FNYEAQ (reference sequence). The length of the CDR3 is 14 residues. Details on this clone: An end of the junction does not agree with germline; a read error may underlie this.

Sequences were obtained from peripheral blood. The V gene is TRBV7-7, the J gene TRBJ2-1; 8 bases fit TRBD2. The receptor was derived from a man between 70 and 80 years old with active or convalescent COVID-19. The CDR3 spells CASSPRTSGIEQFF. The CDR3 coding sequence is TGTGCTAGCAGCCCCCGTACTAGCGGAATTGAGCAGTTCTTC.